This T cell receptor (beta chain) was sequenced in a study of T cell responses to AZD1222 COVID-19 vaccine. Points from the study as a whole: The number of AZD1222 recipients seropositive at baseline was only five to seven. White British donors predominated, females outnumbered males, and clonal diversity was possibly underestimated. Two AZD1222 doses significantly raised spike-specific TCR breadth and depth over controls.

TCRdb's copy holds only in-frame clones and misses some; the assay was immunoSEQ multiplex PCR. The sample consists of 75,000 to 95,000 clones, approximately 89% of them appearing once. About this clone: The antigen remains undetermined.

Investigators merged groups given second doses at roughly 4 or roughly 12 weeks. This CDR3 spans 20 amino acids. The sequenced sample was peripheral blood, obtained 28 days after the second AZD1222 dose. The sequence derives from an adult who received the AZD1222 COVID-19 vaccine. The V gene is TRBV1, the J gene TRBJ2-4; the table's D call, TRBD2, was not checked against the DNA. TRBV1 is marked as a pseudogene. The CDR3 nucleotides are TGCACCAGCAGCCAAGCGCGGAGACTAGCGGGGGGATGGGTCAAAAACATTCAGTACTTC. Protein product: CTSSQARRLAGGWVKNIQYF.